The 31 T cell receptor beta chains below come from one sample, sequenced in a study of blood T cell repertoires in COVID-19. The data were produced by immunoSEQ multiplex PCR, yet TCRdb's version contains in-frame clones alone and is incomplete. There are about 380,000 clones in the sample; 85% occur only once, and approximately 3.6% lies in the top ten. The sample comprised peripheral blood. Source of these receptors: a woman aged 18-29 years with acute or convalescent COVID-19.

CDR3: CASSLEQGAYNEQFF. The CDR3 coding sequence is TGTGCCAGCAGCTTGGAACAGGGAGCCTACAATGAGCAGTTCTTC. The chain links TRBV5-6 to TRBJ2-1; perhaps TRBD1 as D (6 bases). Germline V lookup: CDR1 SGHDT, CDR2 YYEEEE. The CDR3 runs 15 residues. The ends were cut back, 0 bases at V and 2 bases at J, with 9 bases in the middle.

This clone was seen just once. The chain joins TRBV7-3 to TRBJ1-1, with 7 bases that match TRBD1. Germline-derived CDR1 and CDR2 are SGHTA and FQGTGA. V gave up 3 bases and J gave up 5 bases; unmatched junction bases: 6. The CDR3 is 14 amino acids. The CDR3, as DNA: TGTGCCAGCAGCTTCACAGGGGTAGGAACTGAAGCTTTCTTT. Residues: CASSFTGVGTEAFF.

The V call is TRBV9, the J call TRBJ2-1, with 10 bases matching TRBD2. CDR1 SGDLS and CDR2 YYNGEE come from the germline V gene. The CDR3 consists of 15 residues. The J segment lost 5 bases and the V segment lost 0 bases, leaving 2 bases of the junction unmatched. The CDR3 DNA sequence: TGTGCCAGCAGCGTAGGTGGGACTAGCGACAATGAGCAGTTCTTC. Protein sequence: CASSVGGTSDNEQFF.

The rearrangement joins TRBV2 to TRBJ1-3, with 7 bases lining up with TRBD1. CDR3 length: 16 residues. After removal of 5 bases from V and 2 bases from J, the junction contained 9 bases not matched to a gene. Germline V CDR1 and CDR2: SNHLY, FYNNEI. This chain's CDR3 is CASSLADRATGNTIYF. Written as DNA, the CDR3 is TGTGCCAGCAGTTTAGCAGACAGGGCGACTGGAAACACCATATATTTT.

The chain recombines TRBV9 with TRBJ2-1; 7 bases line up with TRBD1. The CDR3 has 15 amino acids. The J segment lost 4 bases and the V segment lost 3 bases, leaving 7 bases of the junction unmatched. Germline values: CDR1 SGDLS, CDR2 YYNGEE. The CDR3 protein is CASSATGDGYNEQFF. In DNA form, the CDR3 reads TGTGCCAGCAGCGCTACAGGGGACGGGTACAATGAGCAGTTCTTC.

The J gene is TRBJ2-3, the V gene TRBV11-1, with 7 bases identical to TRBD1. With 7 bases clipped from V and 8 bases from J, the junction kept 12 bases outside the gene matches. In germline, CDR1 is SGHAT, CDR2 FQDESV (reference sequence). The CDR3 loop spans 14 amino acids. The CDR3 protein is CASTPLGGLGTQYF. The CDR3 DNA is TGTGCCAGCACCCCACTAGGGGGCCTTGGTACGCAGTATTTT.

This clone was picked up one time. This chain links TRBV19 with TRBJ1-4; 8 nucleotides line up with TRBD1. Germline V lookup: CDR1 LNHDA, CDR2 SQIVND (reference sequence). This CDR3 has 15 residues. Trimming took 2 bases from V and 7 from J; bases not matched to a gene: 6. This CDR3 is CASSITSGGREKLFF. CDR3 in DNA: TGTGCCAGTAGTATAACCTCAGGGGGCCGTGAAAAACTGTTTTTT.

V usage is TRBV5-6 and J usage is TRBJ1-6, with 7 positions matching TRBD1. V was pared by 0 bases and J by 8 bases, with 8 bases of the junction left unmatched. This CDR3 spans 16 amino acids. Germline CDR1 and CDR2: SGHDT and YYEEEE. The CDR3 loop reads CASSLGPHRGHSPLHF. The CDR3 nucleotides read TGTGCCAGCAGCTTGGGGCCGCACAGGGGCCATTCACCCCTCCACTTT.

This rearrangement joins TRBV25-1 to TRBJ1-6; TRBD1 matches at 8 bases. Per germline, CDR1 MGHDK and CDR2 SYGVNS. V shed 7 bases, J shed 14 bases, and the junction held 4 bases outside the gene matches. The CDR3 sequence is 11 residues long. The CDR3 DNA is TGTGCCAGCAAGGGGACAGGCGCCCTCCACTTT. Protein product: CASKGTGALHF. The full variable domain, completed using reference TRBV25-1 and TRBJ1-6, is EADIYQTPRYLVIGTGKKITLECSQTMGHDKMYWYQQDPGMELHLIHYSYGVNSTEKGDLSSESTVSRIRTEHFPLTLESARPSHTSQYLCASKGTGALHFGNGTRLTVT.

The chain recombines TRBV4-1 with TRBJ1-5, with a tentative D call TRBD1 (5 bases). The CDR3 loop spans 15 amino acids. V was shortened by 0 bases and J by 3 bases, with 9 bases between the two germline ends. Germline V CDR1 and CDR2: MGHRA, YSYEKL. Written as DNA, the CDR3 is TGCGCCAGCAGCCAAGATAGGGGTTACAATCAGCCCCAGCATTTT. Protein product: CASSQDRGYNQPQHF.

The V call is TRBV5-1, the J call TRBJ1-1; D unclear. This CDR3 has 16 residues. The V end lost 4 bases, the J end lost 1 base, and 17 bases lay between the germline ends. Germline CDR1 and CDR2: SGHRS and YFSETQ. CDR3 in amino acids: CASSTPWGGANTEAFF. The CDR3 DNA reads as TGCGCCAGCAGCACCCCTTGGGGAGGAGCGAACACTGAAGCTTTCTTT.

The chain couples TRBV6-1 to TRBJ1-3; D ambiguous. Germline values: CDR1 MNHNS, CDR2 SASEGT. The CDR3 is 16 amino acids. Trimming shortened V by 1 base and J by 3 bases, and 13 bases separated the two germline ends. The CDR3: CASSEGISSYGNTIYF. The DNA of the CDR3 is TGTGCCAGCAGTGAAGGCATTAGCAGTTATGGAAACACCATATATTTT.

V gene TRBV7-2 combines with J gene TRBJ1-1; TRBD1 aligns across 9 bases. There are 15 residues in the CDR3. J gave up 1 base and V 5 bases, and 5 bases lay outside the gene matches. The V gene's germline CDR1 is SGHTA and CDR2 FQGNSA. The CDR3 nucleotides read TGTGCCAGCAGCGCGCGGACAGGGGCGAACACTGAAGCTTTCTTT. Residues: CASSARTGANTEAFF.

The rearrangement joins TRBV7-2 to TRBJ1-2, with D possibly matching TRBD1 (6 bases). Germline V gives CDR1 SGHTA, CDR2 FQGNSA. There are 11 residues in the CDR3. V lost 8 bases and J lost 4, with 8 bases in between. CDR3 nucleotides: TGTGCCAGCGAACAGGGCTATGGCTACACCTTC. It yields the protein CASEQGYGYTF.

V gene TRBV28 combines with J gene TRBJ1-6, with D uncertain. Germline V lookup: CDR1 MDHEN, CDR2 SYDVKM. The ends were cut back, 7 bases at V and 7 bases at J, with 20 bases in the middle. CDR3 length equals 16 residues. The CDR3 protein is CASTSWRRLLNSPLHF. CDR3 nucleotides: TGTGCCAGCACCTCCTGGAGACGCCTCCTGAATTCACCCCTCCACTTT.

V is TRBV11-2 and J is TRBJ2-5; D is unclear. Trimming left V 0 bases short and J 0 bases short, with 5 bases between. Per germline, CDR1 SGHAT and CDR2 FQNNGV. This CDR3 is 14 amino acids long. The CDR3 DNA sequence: TGTGCCAGCAGCTTAGATTATTACCAAGAGACCCAGTACTTC. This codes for CASSLDYYQETQYF.

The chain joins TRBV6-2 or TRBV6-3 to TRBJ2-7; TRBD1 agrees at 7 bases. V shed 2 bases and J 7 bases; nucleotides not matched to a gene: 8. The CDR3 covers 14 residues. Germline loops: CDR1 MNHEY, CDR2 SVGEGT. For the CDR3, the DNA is TGTGCCAGCAGTTACCGAGGGGGCCTTTATGAGCAGTACTTC. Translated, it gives CASSYRGGLYEQYF.

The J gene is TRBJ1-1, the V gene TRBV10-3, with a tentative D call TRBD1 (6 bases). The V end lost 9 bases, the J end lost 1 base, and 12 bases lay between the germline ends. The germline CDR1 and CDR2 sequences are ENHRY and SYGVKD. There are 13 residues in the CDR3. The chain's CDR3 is CAICGGANTEAFF. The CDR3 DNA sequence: TGTGCCATTTGCGGGGGCGCGAACACTGAAGCTTTCTTT.

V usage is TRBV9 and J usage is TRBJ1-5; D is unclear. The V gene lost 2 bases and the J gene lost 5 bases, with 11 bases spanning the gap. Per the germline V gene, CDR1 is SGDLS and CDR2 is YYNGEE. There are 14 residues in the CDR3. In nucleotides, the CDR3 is TGTGCCAGCAGCGTGGGCGGGTACGATCAGCCCCAGCATTTT. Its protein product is CASSVGGYDQPQHF.

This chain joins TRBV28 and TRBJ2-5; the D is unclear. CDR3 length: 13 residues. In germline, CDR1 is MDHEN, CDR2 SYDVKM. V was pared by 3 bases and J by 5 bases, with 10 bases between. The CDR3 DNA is TGTGCCAGCAGTTTGAACAGCTTTGAGACCCAGTACTTC. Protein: CASSLNSFETQYF.

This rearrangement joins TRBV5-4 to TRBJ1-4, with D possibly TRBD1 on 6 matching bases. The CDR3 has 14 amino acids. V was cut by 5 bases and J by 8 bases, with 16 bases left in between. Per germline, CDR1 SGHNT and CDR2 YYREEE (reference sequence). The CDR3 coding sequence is TGTGCCAGCAGTCGACAGGATCGGTCAGAAAAACTGTTTTTT. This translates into CASSRQDRSEKLFF.

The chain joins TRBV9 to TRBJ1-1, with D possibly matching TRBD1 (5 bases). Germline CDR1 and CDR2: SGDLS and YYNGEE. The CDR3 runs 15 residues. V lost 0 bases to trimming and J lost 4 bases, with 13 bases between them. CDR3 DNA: TGTGCCAGCAGCGTAGGCGGGGCGAGGGTCACTGAAGCTTTCTTT. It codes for CASSVGGARVTEAFF.

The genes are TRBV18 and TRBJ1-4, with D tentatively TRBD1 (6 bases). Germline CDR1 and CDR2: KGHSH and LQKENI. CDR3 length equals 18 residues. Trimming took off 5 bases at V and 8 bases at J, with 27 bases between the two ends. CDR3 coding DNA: TGTGCCAGCTCATCCGACCTAGCAGGTACAGGGACGGAAGAAAAACTGTTTTTT. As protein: CASSSDLAGTGTEEKLFF.

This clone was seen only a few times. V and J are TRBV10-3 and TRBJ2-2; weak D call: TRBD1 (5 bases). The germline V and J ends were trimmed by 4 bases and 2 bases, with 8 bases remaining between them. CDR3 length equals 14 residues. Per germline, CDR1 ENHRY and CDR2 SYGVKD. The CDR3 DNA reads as TGTGCCATCAGTGCAGACAGAAACACCGGGGAGCTGTTTTTT. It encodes CAISADRNTGELFF.

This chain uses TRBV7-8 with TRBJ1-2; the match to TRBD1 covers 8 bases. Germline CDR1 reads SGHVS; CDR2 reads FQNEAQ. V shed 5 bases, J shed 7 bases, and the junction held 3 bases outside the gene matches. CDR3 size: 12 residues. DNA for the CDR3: TGTGCCAGCAGCCTACAGGGGGGTGGCTACACCTTC. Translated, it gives CASSLQGGGYTF. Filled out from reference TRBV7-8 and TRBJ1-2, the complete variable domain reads GAGVSQSPRYKVAKRGQDVALRCDPISGHVSLFWYQQALGQGPEFLTYFQNEAQLDKSGLPSDRFFAERPEGSVSTLKIQRTQQEDSAVYLCASSLQGGGYTFGSGTRLTVV.

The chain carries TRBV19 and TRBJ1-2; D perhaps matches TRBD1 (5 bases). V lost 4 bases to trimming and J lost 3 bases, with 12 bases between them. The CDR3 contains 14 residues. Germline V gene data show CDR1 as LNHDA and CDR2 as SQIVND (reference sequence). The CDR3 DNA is TGTGCCAGTAGTACTTACAGGAGTTACTATGGCTACACCTTC. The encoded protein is CASSTYRSYYGYTF. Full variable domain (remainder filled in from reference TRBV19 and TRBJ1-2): DGGITQSPKYLFRKEGQNVTLSCEQNLNHDAMYWYRQDPGQGLRLIYYSQIVNDFQKGDIAEGYSVSREKKESFPLTVTSAQKNPTAFYLCASSTYRSYYGYTFGSGTRLTVV.

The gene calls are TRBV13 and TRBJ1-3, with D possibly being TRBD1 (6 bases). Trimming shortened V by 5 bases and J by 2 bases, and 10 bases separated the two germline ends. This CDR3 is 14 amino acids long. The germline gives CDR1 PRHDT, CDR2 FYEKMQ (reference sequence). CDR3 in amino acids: CASSQGRAGNTIYF. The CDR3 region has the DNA TGTGCCAGCAGCCAGGGGCGGGCTGGAAACACCATATATTTT.

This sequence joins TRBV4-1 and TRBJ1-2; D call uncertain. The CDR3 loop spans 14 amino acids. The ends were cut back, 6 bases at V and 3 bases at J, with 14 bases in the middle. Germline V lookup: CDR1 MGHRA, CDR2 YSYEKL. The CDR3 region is CASSRWVGDYGYTF. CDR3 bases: TGCGCCAGCAGTCGATGGGTCGGGGACTATGGCTACACCTTC.

Here the CDR3 DNA reads TGTGCCAGCAGCCCGAGACTAGCGGGGATGCAAGAGACCCAGTACTTC. Residues: CASSPRLAGMQETQYF. This rearrangement joins TRBV14 to TRBJ2-5; 11 nucleotides match TRBD2. The CDR3 loop spans 16 amino acids. Germline CDR1 SGHDN, CDR2 FVKESK. V lost 4 bases and J lost 2; bases outside the gene matches: 6.

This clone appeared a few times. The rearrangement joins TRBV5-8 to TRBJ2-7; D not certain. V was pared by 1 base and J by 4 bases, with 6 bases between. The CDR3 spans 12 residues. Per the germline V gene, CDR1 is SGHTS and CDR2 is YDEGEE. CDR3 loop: CASSLRGYEQYF. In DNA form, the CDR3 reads TGTGCCAGCAGCTTGCGAGGTTACGAGCAGTACTTC.

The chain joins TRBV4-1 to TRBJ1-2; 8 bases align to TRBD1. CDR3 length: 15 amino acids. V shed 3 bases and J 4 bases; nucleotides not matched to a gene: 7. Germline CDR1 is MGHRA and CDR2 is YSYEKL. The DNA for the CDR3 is TGCGCCAGCAGCCATCCTACAGGGGGGATCTATGGCTACACCTTC. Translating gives CASSHPTGGIYGYTF.